The rows below give T cell receptor beta chains drawn from one sample of a study of T cell repertoires in ileal Crohn's disease. Method: immunoSEQ multiplex PCR; TCRdb's copy keeps in-frame clones and lacks some. The data contain 5,000 or so clones, around 81% of them singletons. Material: ileal tissue. The receptor set was obtained from an adult with Crohn's disease. CDR3s include the opening cysteine and the closing phenylalanine or tryptophan. Each record gives: J gene, V gene, CDR3 protein.

TRBJ2-7 TRBV9 CASSVGSGGNSYEQYF
TRBJ1-2 TRBV5-1 CASSTGTASWGYTF
TRBJ1-2 TRBV6-1 CASQDKNYGYTF
TRBJ2-3 TRBV15 CATSPSGASTDTQYF
TRBJ1-2 TRBV19 CASSPPPGTGDGYTF
TRBJ2-3 TRBV28 CASSLRGTGGPDTQYF
TRBJ1-2 TRBV6-5 CASSYSFHRRSGYTF
TRBJ2-5 TRBV6-6 CASSSGTGSWETQYF
TRBJ2-7 TRBV5-1 CASSSDRPPYEQYF
TRBJ2-7 TRBV5-1 CASSLSGQGPEQYF
TRBJ1-2 TRBV5-1 CASSRQGQLGYTF
NA TRBV28 CASSAGTGGFNEQYF
TRBJ2-3 TRBV14 CASSQLLAGAVGDTQYF
TRBJ2-7 TRBV5-4 CASSVYRVTSGYEQYF
TRBJ2-2 TRBV4-3 CASSQDGEGGAGELFF
TRBJ2-6 TRBV7-3 CASSPSGSGANVLTF
TRBJ2-3 TRBV5-6 CASSLGDRGRFDTQYF
TRBJ2-2 TRBV30 CAWSERRTRTGNTGELFF
TRBJ2-7 TRBV29-1 CSVGQAGYEQYF
TRBJ1-6 TRBV19 CASSRQGGNSPLHF
TRBJ2-2 TRBV5-1 CASSLEGQGSTGELFF
TRBJ2-2 TRBV19 CASSKGLAGWGTGELFF
TRBJ1-4 TRBV6-5 CASSPRRVEGEKLFF
TRBJ2-7 TRBV7-8 CASSLSDRGTLGSYEQYF
TRBJ2-2 TRBV9 CASSPPGQQTGELFF
TRBJ2-7 TRBV30 CAWSVGLAGYEQYF
TRBJ2-7 TRBV28 CASSRGRGAFGEQYF
TRBJ2-5 TRBV19 CASRPGLAEKGLSPVLETQYF